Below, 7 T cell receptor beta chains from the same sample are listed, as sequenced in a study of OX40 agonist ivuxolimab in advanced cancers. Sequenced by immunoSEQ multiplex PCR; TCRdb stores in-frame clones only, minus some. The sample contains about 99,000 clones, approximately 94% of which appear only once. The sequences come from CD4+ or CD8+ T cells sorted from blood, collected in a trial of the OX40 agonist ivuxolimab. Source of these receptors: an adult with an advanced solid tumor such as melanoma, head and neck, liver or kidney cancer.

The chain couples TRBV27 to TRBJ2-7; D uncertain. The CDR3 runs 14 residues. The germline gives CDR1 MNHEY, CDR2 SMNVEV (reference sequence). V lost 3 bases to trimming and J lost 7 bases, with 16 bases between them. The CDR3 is CASSLVLSPLEQYF. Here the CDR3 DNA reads TGTGCCAGCAGTTTGGTTCTCAGTCCATTAGAGCAGTACTTC.

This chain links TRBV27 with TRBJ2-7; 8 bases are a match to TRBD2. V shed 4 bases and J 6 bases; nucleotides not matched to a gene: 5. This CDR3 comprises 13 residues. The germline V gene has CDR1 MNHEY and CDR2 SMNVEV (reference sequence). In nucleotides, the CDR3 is TGTGCCAGCAGTTCTGGACTAGCACTCGAGCAGTACTTC. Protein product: CASSSGLALEQYF.

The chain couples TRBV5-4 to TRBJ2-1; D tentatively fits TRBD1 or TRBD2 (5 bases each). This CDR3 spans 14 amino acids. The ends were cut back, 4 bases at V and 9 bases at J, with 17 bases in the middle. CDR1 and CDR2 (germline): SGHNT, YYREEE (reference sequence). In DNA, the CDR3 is TGTGCCAGCAGCCCGGCGCGAGGGGCAATTGAGCAGTTCTTC. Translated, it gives CASSPARGAIEQFF.

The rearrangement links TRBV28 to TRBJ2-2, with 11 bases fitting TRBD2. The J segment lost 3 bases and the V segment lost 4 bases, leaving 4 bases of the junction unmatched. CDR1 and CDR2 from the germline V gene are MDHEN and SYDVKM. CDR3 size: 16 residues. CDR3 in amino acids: CASSSRLAGYTGELFF. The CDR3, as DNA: TGTGCCAGCAGTTCCAGACTAGCGGGATACACCGGGGAGCTGTTTTTT.

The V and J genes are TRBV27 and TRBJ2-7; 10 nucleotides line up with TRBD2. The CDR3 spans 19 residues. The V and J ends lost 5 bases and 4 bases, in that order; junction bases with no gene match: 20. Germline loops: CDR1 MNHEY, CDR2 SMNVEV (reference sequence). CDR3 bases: TGTGCCAGCAGTCCGCTTCCGGGACTAGCGCCAAAGGGGGGTTACGAGCAGTACTTC. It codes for CASSPLPGLAPKGGYEQYF.

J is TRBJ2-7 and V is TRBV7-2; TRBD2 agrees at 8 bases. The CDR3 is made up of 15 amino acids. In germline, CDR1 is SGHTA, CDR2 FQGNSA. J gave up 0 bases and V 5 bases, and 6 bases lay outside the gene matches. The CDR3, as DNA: TGTGCCAGCAGCATCACTAGCGGTAGCTCCTACGAGCAGTACTTC. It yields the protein CASSITSGSSYEQYF.

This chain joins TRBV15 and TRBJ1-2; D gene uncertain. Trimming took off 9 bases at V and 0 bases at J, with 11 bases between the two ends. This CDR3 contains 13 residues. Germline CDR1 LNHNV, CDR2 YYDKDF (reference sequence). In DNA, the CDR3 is TGTGCCACTAAGACTCTGGCTAACTATGGCTACACCTTC. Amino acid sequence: CATKTLANYGYTF.